These T cell receptor beta chains were read from a single sample in a study of cytomegalovirus exposure and HLA in healthy donors. Method: immunoSEQ multiplex PCR; TCRdb's copy keeps in-frame clones and lacks some. Among 13,000 to 15,000 clones listed, less than 75% were seen once. Sequenced: PBMCs. The receptor source for this set is a woman in her 50s in good health and CMV-seropositive. Each CDR3 is given without its conserved first and last residue.

TRBV4-1	TRBJ2-1	ASSQEKNRPPRWTSVSEQF
TRBV29-1	TRBJ2-7	SVANSAYEQY
TRBV29-1	TRBJ1-1	SVRTGGTEAF
TRBV9	TRBJ1-1	ASSVLVNTEAF
TRBV6-5	TRBJ2-3	ASSYSTGAPDTQY
TRBV4-3	TRBJ2-1	ASSQYLGLAGFEQF
TRBV30	TRBJ1-1	AWSSQGLTEAF
TRBV30	TRBJ1-2	ACEGGGYT
TRBV4-3	TRBJ2-3	ASSQEIGTSGSTDTQY
TRBV4-2	TRBJ2-3	ASSRHPTEFLDTQY
TRBV13	TRBJ2-7	ASSSRQGDYEQY
TRBV7-2	TRBJ1-5	ASSLSGGLNQPQH
TRBV7-3	TRBJ1-1	ASSRDRISEAF
TRBV18	TRBJ2-1	ASSEFQGHNEQF
TRBV25-1	TRBJ2-3	ASRQVSSTDTQY
TRBV30	TRBJ1-1	ALWEFTEAF
TRBV6-4	TRBJ2-1	ASGLSGSNRDEQF
TRBV7-2	TRBJ2-5	ASTTTGGNQETQY
TRBV25-1	TRBJ1-2	ASSEGGLGGYT
TRBV30	TRBJ2-2	AWSVAGPGELF
TRBV6-4	TRBJ2-3	ASKRLAQSTDTQY
TRBV6-4	TRBJ2-1	ASSEGTGGLNEQF
TRBV10-3	TRBJ2-1	AIRGGTSGGYNEQF
TRBV5-1	TRBJ2-7	ASSPDWRSSYEQY
TRBV7-2	TRBJ2-7	ASSLLGQQPYEQY
TRBV5-6	TRBJ2-7	ASSIAYEQY
TRBV29-1	TRBJ1-1	SVGPVVAMNTEAF
TRBV19	TRBJ1-3	ASSPDRANTIY
TRBV6-5	TRBJ1-1	ASTRNTEAF